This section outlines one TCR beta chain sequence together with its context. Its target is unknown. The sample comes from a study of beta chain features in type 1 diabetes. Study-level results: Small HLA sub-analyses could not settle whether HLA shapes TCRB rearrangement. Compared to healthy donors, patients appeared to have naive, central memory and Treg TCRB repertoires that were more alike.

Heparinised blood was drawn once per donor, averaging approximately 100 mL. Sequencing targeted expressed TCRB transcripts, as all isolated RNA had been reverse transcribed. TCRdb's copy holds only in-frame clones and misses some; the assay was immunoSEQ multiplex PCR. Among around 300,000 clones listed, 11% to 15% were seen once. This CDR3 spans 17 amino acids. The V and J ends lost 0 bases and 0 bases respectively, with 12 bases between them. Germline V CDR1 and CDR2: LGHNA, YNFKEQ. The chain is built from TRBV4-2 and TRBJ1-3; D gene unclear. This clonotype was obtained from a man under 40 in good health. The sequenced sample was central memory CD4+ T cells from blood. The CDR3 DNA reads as TGTGCCAGCAGCCAAGAACTGCGGGGAAACTCTGGAAACACCATATATTTT. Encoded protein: CASSQELRGNSGNTIYF.